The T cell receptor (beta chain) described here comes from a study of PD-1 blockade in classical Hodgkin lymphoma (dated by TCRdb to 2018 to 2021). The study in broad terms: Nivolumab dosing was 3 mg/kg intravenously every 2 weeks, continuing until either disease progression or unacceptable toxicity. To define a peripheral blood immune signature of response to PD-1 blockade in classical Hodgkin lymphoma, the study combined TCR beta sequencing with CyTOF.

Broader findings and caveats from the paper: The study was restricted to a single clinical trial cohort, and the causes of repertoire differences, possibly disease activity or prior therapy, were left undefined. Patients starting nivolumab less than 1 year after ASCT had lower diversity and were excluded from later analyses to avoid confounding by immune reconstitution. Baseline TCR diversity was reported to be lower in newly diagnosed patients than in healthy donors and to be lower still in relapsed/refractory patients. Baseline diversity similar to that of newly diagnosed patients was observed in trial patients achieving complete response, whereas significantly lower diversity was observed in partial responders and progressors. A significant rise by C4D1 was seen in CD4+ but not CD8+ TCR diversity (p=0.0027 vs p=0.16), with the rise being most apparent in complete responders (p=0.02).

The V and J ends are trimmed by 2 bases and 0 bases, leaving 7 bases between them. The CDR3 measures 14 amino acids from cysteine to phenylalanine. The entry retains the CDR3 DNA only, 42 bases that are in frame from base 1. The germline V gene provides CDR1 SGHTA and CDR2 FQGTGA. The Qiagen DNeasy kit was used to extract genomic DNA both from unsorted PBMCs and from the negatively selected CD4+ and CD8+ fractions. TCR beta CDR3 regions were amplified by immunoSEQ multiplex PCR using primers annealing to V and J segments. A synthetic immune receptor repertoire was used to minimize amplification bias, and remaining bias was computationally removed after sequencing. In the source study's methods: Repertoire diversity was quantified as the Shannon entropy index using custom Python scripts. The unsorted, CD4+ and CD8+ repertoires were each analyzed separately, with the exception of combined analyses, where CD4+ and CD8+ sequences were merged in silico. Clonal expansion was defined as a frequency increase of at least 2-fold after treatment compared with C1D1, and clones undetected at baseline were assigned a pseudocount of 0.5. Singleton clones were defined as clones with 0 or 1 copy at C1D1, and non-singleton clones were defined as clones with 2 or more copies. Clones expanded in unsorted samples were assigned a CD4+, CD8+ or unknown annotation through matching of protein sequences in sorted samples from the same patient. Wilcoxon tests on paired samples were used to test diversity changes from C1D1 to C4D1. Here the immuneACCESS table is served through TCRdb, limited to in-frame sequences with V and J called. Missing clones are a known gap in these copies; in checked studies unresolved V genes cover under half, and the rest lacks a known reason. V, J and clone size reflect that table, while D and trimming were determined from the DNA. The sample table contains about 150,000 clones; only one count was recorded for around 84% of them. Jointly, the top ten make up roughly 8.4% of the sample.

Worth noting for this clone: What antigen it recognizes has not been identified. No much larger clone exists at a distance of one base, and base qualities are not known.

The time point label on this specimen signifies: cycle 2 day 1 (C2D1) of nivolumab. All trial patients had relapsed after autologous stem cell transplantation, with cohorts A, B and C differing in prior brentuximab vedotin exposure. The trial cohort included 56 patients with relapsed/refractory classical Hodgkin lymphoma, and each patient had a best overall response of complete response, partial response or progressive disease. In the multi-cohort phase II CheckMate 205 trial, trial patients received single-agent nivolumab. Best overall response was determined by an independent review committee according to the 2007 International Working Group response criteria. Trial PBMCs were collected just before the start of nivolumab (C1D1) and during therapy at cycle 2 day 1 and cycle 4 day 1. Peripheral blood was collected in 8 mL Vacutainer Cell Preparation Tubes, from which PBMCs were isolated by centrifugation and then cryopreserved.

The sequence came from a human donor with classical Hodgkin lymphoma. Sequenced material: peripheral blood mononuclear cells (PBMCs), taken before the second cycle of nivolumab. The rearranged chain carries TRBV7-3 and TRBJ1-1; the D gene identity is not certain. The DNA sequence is TGTGCCAGCAGCTTAGACGCAGTGAACACTGAAGCTTTCTTT. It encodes CASSLDAVNTEAFF.